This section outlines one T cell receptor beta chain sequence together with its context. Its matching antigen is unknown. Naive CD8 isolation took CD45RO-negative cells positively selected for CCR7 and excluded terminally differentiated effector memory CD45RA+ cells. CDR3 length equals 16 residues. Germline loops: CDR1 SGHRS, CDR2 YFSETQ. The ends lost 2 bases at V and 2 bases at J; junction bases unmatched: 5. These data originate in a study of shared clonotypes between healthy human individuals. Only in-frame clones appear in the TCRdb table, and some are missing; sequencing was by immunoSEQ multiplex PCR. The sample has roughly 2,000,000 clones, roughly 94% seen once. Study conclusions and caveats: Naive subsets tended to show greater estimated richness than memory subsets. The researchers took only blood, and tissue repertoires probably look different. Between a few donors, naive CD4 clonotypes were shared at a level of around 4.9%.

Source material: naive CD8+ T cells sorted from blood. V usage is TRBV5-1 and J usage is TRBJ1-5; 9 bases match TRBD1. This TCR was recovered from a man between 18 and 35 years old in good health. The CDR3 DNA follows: TGCGCCAGCAGCTTAAGGGACAGGGAAGGCAATCAGCCCCAGCATTTT. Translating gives CASSLRDREGNQPQHF.